The T cell receptor (beta chain) described here comes from a study of CD8 T cells in Susac syndrome. RNA in amounts of about 0.45 to 1 ug was reverse transcribed with random hexamers. Each CDR3 protein gets one entry after TCRdb re-called the immunoSEQ multiplex PCR reads with MiXCR. The sample contains some 130,000 distinct CDR3 sequences, more than 85% of which appear only once. The CDR3 is 14 residues long. The V end lost 2 bases, the J end lost 2 bases, and 9 bases lay between the germline ends. Sequencing input: CD8+ T cells from PBMCs. J is TRBJ1-2 and V is TRBV12-3 or TRBV12-4, with a weak D call TRBD1 (6 bases). The clonotype was recovered from a human donor with Susac syndrome. In nucleotides, the CDR3 is TGTGCCAGCAGTTTACTAGGGGGGAACTATGGCTACACCTTC. Its translation: CASSLLGGNYGYTF.